This entry lists 28 T cell receptor beta chains sequenced from one sample in a study (TCRdb year 2016). The receptor library was made with RT-PCR. The instrument given in TCRdb is Illumina MiSeq. TCRdb passed the public sequencing reads through fastp at Q25 and MiXCR, retaining productive beta sequences. For every CDR3 protein sequence, its rows merge into one entry that carries the most common genes and DNA. Counted in this sample were about 680,000 distinct CDR3 sequences; over 12% of them appeared once. The ten largest clones represent roughly 4% of the sample. Sequencing was carried out using memory CD4+ T cells from blood. The receptors were sampled from a female donor in good health, serving as a healthy control.

The table lists this clonotype with a few counts. The chain links TRBV12-3 or TRBV12-4 to TRBJ2-1, with D perhaps matching TRBD1 or TRBD2 (7 bases each). The CDR3 loop spans 12 amino acids. The germline V and J ends were trimmed by 4 bases and 16 bases, with 17 bases remaining between them. CDR3 sequence reads: CASSSQGGRTFF. Written as DNA, the CDR3 is TGTGCCAGCAGTTCGCAGGGGGGGCGGACATTCTTC.

The chain is built from TRBV10-3 and TRBJ2-7; 10 bases match TRBD1. The trim removed 3 bases at V and 5 bases at J, leaving 1 base unmatched. Germline V CDR1 and CDR2: ENHRY, SYGVKD. The CDR3 consists of 13 residues. DNA for the CDR3: TGTGCCATCAGTGATGGACAGGGGGACGAGCAGTACTTC. Amino acid sequence: CAISDGQGDEQYF.

This sequence joins TRBV13 and TRBJ1-6, with unresolved D. In germline, CDR1 is PRHDT, CDR2 FYEKMQ (reference sequence). Trimming removed 0 bases at V and 9 bases at J, with 6 bases between. CDR3 length: 13 amino acids. The CDR3 reads CASSLGRSSPLHF. CDR3 bases: TGTGCCAGCAGCTTAGGAAGGAGTTCACCCCTCCACTTT.

In this sample, this clonotype turned up a few times. The J gene is TRBJ2-1, the V gene TRBV20-1; 11 bases map to TRBD2. CDR3 size: 15 residues. V shed 4 bases, J shed 8 bases, and the junction held 10 bases outside the gene matches. Germline V gives CDR1 DFQATT, CDR2 SNEGSKA (reference sequence). CDR3 coding DNA: TGCAGTGCTACGGGCACTAGCGGGAGAGGGTATGAGCAGTTCTTC. This translates into CSATGTSGRGYEQFF.

In this sample, this clonotype turned up a few times. The chain links TRBV6-1 to TRBJ2-1; D is unresolved. The CDR3 spans 15 residues. The germline V gene has CDR1 MNHNS and CDR2 SASEGT. V dropped 7 bases and J dropped 0 bases, with 13 bases sitting between them. Here the CDR3 reads CASITDWSSYNEQFF. Written as DNA, the CDR3 is TGTGCCAGCATTACAGACTGGTCCTCCTACAATGAGCAGTTCTTC.

This clonotype was seen ten or more times. The chain joins TRBV29-1 to TRBJ1-2; the D is unclear. The CDR3 is 13 residues long. V shed 1 base and J shed 4 bases, with 10 bases lying between them. Germline V gene data show CDR1 as SQVTM and CDR2 as ANQGSEA. This chain's CDR3 is CSVEGGAGYGYTF. For the CDR3, the DNA is TGCAGCGTTGAAGGAGGAGCTGGCTATGGCTACACCTTC.

The sample holds a few counts of this clonotype. The rearrangement links TRBV6-1 to TRBJ1-2, with D hard to call. Germline V lookup: CDR1 MNHNS, CDR2 SASEGT. V was pared by 2 bases and J by 5 bases, with 9 bases between. There are 13 residues in the CDR3. CDR3 loop: CASSEQVLYGYTF. The CDR3 DNA follows: TGTGCCAGCAGTGAACAGGTCCTTTATGGCTACACCTTC.

At least ten counts were recorded for this clonotype. The chain couples TRBV20-1 to TRBJ2-1; TRBD2 matches at 9 bases. In germline, CDR1 is DFQATT, CDR2 SNEGSKA (reference sequence). The CDR3 sequence is 13 residues long. V lost 1 base to trimming and J lost 9 bases; unmatched junction nucleotides: 4. CDR3 sequence (DNA): TGCAGTGCTAGAGGGCCTAGCGGGGTTGAGCAGTTCTTC. This translates into CSARGPSGVEQFF.

The V call is TRBV6-5, the J call TRBJ2-7; D is uncertain. The V and J ends lost 6 bases and 2 bases respectively, with 20 bases between them. CDR3 length: 16 residues. Germline V gene lookup returns CDR1 MNHEY and CDR2 SVGAGI. CDR3 sequence: CASRTDGFSLAYEQYF. The CDR3 bases are TGTGCCAGCAGAACGGACGGCTTTAGTTTGGCCTACGAGCAGTACTTC.

This clonotype came up a few times. The gene calls are TRBV6-5 and TRBJ1-1; D remains unclear. Trimming took off 6 bases at V and 1 base at J, with 6 bases between the two ends. The CDR3 sequence is 12 residues long. Germline assignment: CDR1 MNHEY and CDR2 SVGAGI. The chain's CDR3 is CASRLENTEAFF. The CDR3 DNA reads TGTGCCAGCAGACTAGAGAACACTGAAGCTTTCTTT.

In its sample, this clonotype was seen a few times. The chain is built from TRBV6-1 and TRBJ2-5; a weak D match, TRBD1 (6 bases). Germline loops: CDR1 MNHNS, CDR2 SASEGT. Trimming took off 6 bases at V and 3 bases at J, with 14 bases between the two ends. The CDR3 sequence is 14 residues long. The CDR3 DNA reads TGTGCCAGCAGCCAGGGGTGGAAGAAAGAGACCCAGTACTTC. Protein product: CASSQGWKKETQYF.

On this clonotype: This may come from a read error, since a much larger clone is one base off. The DNA for the CDR3 is TGCAGTGTACTGACAGGGAACTATGGCTACACCTTC. Translating gives CSVLTGNYGYTF. V usage is TRBV20-1 and J usage is TRBJ1-2; 7 nucleotides align to TRBD1. The CDR3 is made up of 12 amino acids. The V gene's germline CDR1 is DFQATT and CDR2 SNEGSKA (reference sequence). Losses at the gene ends were 7 bases for V and 2 bases for J; bases not matched to a gene: 4.

This clonotype was detected only a few times. This chain uses TRBV20-1 with TRBJ1-6; D possibly corresponds to TRBD1 (5 bases). V was trimmed by 6 bases and J by 9 bases, leaving 24 bases between them. Germline-derived CDR1 and CDR2 are DFQATT and SNEGSKA (reference sequence). The CDR3 has 16 residues. CDR3 sequence: CSAAWGGGGSSSPLHF. The CDR3 bases are TGCAGTGCCGCGTGGGGGGGAGGCGGGTCGAGTTCACCCCTCCACTTT.

This clonotype was counted a few times. The CDR3 is CASSLGQGGLYEQYF. CDR3 in DNA: TGTGCCAGCAGCTTAGGACAGGGGGGGCTCTACGAGCAGTACTTC. V is TRBV7-6 and J is TRBJ2-7; 9 bases map to TRBD1. Per germline, CDR1 SGHVS and CDR2 FNYEAQ. Trimming took 1 base from V and 3 from J; bases not matched to a gene: 4. This CDR3 is built from 15 residues. Looking up the rest from reference TRBV7-6 and TRBJ2-7 gives the full variable domain: GAGVSQSPRYKVTKRGQDVALRCDPISGHVSLYWYRQALGQGPEFLTYFNYEAQQDKSGLPNDRFSAERPEGSISTLTIQRTEQRDSAMYRCASSLGQGGLYEQYFGPGTRLTVT.

This clonotype has more than one count but fewer than ten. The chain employs TRBV11-2 and TRBJ2-3; 11 bases line up with TRBD2. Germline V gives CDR1 SGHAT, CDR2 FQNNGV. V dropped 5 bases and J dropped 3; count of bases not matched to a gene: 16. The CDR3 covers 19 residues. The CDR3: CASSRLAPLGTSGTDTQYF. In DNA form, the CDR3 reads TGTGCCAGCAGCCGACTAGCCCCCCTCGGGACTAGCGGAACAGATACGCAGTATTTT.

CDR3 nucleotides: TGTGCCAGCAGTGACTTGACAGGGACCCACTATGGCTACACCTTC. This sequence encodes CASSDLTGTHYGYTF. The chain has TRBV6-4 and TRBJ1-2; 7 bases line up with TRBD1. Germline V gene data show CDR1 as MRHNA and CDR2 as SNTAGT. V lost 1 base to trimming and J lost 3 bases; unmatched junction nucleotides: 5. The CDR3 is 15 amino acids.

This clonotype was seen a few times. The V and J genes are TRBV12-3 or TRBV12-4 and TRBJ2-7; 7 bases line up with TRBD2. Trimming took 5 bases from V and 2 from J; bases not matched to a gene: 9. CDR3 size: 15 residues. The CDR3 is CASSTSGAGAYEQYF. The CDR3 DNA is TGTGCCAGCAGTACAAGCGGGGCGGGGGCCTACGAGCAGTACTTC.

The chain has TRBV2 and TRBJ1-5, with TRBD1 identical over 11 bases. V lost 8 bases, J lost 7 bases, and 4 bases stayed unmatched. The CDR3 loop spans 13 amino acids. Per the germline V gene, CDR1 is SNHLY and CDR2 is FYNNEI. As DNA, the CDR3 is TGTGCCAGCGGGACAGGGGGGGGGCAGCCCCAGCATTTT. It codes for CASGTGGGQPQHF.

This clonotype occurred a few times. V and J are TRBV4-1 and TRBJ2-2, with 10 bases lining up with TRBD2. V was pared by 3 bases and J by 3 bases, with 13 bases of the junction left unmatched. The CDR3 extends over 19 amino acids. The germline CDR1 and CDR2 sequences are MGHRA and YSYEKL. CDR3 sequence reads: CASSHTSLASGGYTGELFF. For the CDR3, the DNA is TGCGCCAGCAGCCACACCTCTTTAGCTAGCGGGGGATACACCGGGGAGCTGTTTTTT.

The J gene is TRBJ2-1, the V gene TRBV7-3; TRBD2 matches at 8 bases. In germline, CDR1 is SGHTA, CDR2 FQGTGA. The CDR3 consists of 15 residues. J was trimmed by 2 bases and V by 1 base; bases with no gene match: 1. The CDR3 DNA reads as TGTGCCAGCAGCTTAATCGGGGGGGCCTACAATGAGCAGTTCTTC. Protein sequence: CASSLIGGAYNEQFF.

The chain recombines TRBV28 with TRBJ2-5, with D uncertain. The CDR3 is 13 amino acids. The V gene's germline CDR1 is MDHEN and CDR2 SYDVKM. Trimming shortened V by 10 bases and J by 4 bases, and 16 bases separated the two germline ends. The CDR3: CATLVGMRETQYF. In DNA form, the CDR3 reads TGTGCCACCTTGGTAGGGATGAGAGAGACCCAGTACTTC.

This clonotype was observed a few times. The rearrangement links TRBV5-1 to TRBJ2-2, with D tentatively TRBD2 (5 bases). Germline lookup yields CDR1 SGHRS and CDR2 YFSETQ. The CDR3 is 14 amino acids. Deletions cut 0 bases from V and 4 bases from J, with 7 bases between. The CDR3 reads CASSLEGSTGELFF. The CDR3 DNA follows: TGCGCCAGCAGCTTGGAAGGGAGCACCGGGGAGCTGTTTTTT.

The chain uses TRBV2 and TRBJ2-5; no firm D call. Germline CDR1 SNHLY, CDR2 FYNNEI. V lost 7 bases and J 5 bases, leaving 8 bases between the germline ends. The CDR3 has 11 residues. The CDR3 spells CASTDSETQYF. In DNA, the CDR3 is TGTGCCAGCACTGACTCGGAGACCCAGTACTTC.

This clonotype was seen repeatedly, ten times or more. V gene TRBV7-8 combines with J gene TRBJ2-3; D call uncertain. The V gene lost 2 bases and the J gene lost 4 bases, with 7 bases spanning the gap. CDR1 SGHVS and CDR2 FQNEAQ come from the germline V gene. This CDR3 has 13 residues. CDR3 in amino acids: CASSLSGPDTQYF. As DNA, the CDR3 is TGTGCCAGCAGCTTATCTGGGCCAGATACGCAGTATTTT.

This clonotype was counted between two and nine times. The gene calls are TRBV24-1 and TRBJ1-5; 7 nucleotides match TRBD1. Germline V CDR1 and CDR2: KGHDR, SFDVKD. The V gene end was trimmed by 3 bases and the J gene end by 0 bases; junction bases not matched to a gene: 7. The CDR3 length is 17 residues. CDR3 in DNA: TGTGCCACCAGTGATCCAACAGGGGCGCGTAGCAATCAGCCCCAGCATTTT. Its translation is CATSDPTGARSNQPQHF.

The gene calls are TRBV6-5 and TRBJ2-2, with D possibly matching TRBD1 (5 bases). CDR1 is MNHEY, CDR2 SVGAGI, per germline. The CDR3 sequence is 14 residues long. V gave up 6 bases and J gave up 3 bases, with 11 bases separating them. This CDR3 reads CASSSGHYTGELFF. DNA for the CDR3: TGTGCCAGCAGCTCTGGACACTACACCGGGGAGCTGTTTTTT.

The chain uses TRBV7-9 and TRBJ1-1; D possibly corresponds to TRBD1 (6 bases). Germline V CDR1 and CDR2: SEHNR, FQNEAQ (reference sequence). V lost 1 base to trimming and J lost 1 base, with 10 bases between them. The CDR3 runs 15 residues. This chain's CDR3 is CASSLVRGTNTEAFF. CDR3 DNA sequence: TGTGCCAGCAGCTTAGTTAGGGGGACGAACACTGAAGCTTTCTTT.

This chain joins TRBV7-2 and TRBJ1-2; D is perhaps TRBD1 (5 bases). V was pared by 5 bases and J by 12 bases, with 22 bases between. Per germline, CDR1 SGHTA and CDR2 FQGNSA. The CDR3 length is 14 residues. CDR3 region: CASSIDGAGRSNTF. As DNA, the CDR3 is TGTGCCAGCAGCATAGACGGGGCAGGTCGATCAAACACCTTC.